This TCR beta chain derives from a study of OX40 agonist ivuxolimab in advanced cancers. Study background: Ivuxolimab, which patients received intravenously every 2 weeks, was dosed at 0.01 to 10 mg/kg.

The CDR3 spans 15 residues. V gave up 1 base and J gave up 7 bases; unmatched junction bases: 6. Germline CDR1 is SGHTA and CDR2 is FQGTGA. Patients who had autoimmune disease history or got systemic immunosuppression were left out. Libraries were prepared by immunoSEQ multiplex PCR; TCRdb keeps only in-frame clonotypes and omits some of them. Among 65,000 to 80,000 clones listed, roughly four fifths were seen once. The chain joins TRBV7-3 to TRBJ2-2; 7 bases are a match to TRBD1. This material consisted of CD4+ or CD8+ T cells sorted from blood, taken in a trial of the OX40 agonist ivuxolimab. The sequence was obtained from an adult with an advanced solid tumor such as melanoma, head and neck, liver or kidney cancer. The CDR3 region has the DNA TGTGCCAGCAGCTTAAGACAGGGCTATGACGGGGAGCTGTTTTTT. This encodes CASSLRQGYDGELFF.